A selection of T cell receptor beta chains follows, all from one sample in a study of cytomegalovirus exposure and HLA in healthy donors. TCRdb's table, derived via immunoSEQ multiplex PCR, lists solely in-frame clones and lacks some. The data hold about 130,000 clones, with around 82% observed a single time. Sequences were obtained from PBMCs. These receptors originate from a man aged 30 to 45 in good health and CMV-seropositive. Each CDR3 is given with its conserved first and last residue. The D gene is left open where the match is weak. Not every row has a clone size; where given, it reads once, few, many or a size class.

>-|TRBV6-7|few|TRBJ2-2
CASSSGLANTNTGELFF
TGTGCCAGCAGTTCGGGCCTAGCGAATACGAACACCGGGGAGCTGTTTTTT
>TRBD1|TRBV19|-|TRBJ2-6
CASSRDSIQSGANVLTF
TGTGCCAGTAGCCGGGACAGCATCCAGTCTGGGGCCAACGTCCTGACTTTC
>TRBD1|TRBV5-1|-|TRBJ1-1
CASSPPDRMNTEAFF
TGCGCCAGCAGCCCGCCGGACAGGATGAACACTGAAGCTTTCTTT
>-|TRBV9|-|TRBJ2-1
CASSPRGGSSYNEQFF
TGTGCCAGCAGCCCAAGAGGGGGAAGCTCCTACAATGAGCAGTTCTTC
>-|TRBV27|-|TRBJ2-3
CASSPFRVSTDTQYF
TGTGCCAGCAGTCCCTTCAGGGTTAGCACAGATACGCAGTATTTT
>-|TRBV28|-|TRBJ1-1
CASRAGLANTEAFF
TGTGCCAGCAGGGCAGGGTTGGCGAACACTGAAGCTTTCTTT
>TRBD1|TRBV19|-|TRBJ1-5
CASSRDRTNQPQHF
TGTGCCAGTAGCCGGGACAGGACCAATCAGCCCCAGCATTTT
>TRBD2|TRBV27|-|TRBJ2-1
CASSLTSGATYNNEQFF
TGTGCCAGCAGTCTCACTAGCGGGGCTACCTATAACAATGAGCAGTTCTTC
>TRBD1|TRBV7-2|-|TRBJ2-5
CASSRNRGPGETQYF
TGTGCCAGCAGCAGAAACAGGGGGCCGGGAGAGACCCAGTACTTC
>TRBD1|TRBV7-9|once|TRBJ1-2
CASKGQGDYGYTF
TGTGCCAGCAAGGGACAGGGGGACTATGGCTACACCTTC
>TRBD2|TRBV6-1|-|TRBJ2-1
CASSDTSGREGEQFF
TGTGCCAGCAGTGATACTAGCGGGAGGGAGGGTGAGCAGTTCTTC
>-|TRBV7-2|-|TRBJ1-2
CASSHRTVNYGYTF
TGTGCCAGCAGCCATCGGACAGTCAACTATGGCTACACCTTC
>TRBD1|TRBV5-8|-|TRBJ1-5
CASSPRDSRNLYLHF
TGTGCCAGCAGCCCGAGGGACAGCCGAAACCTATATCTGCATTTT
>TRBD1|TRBV7-2|-|TRBJ2-7
CASSSRTGQTPYEQYF
TGTGCCAGCAGCTCCAGGACAGGGCAGACCCCCTACGAGCAGTACTTC
>TRBD2|TRBV13|-|TRBJ2-7
CASSAPGTSRGSEQYF
TGTGCCAGCAGCGCTCCCGGGACTAGCCGTGGCAGCGAGCAGTACTTC
>TRBD1|TRBV19|-|TRBJ1-1
CASSPTGGSEAFF
TGTGCCAGTAGCCCAACAGGGGGCTCTGAAGCTTTCTTT
>TRBD1|TRBV7-2|once|TRBJ1-5
CASSLGQGRGNQPQHF
TGTGCCAGCAGCCTAGGACAGGGGAGGGGGAATCAGCCCCAGCATTTT
>TRBD2|TRBV27|-|TRBJ2-3
CASRQRTAGDTQYF
TGTGCCAGCAGGCAAAGAACAGCGGGGGATACGCAGTATTTT
>-|TRBV6-1|once|TRBJ1-1
CASRTDRDTEAFF
TGTGCCAGCAGGACAGACCGAGACACTGAAGCTTTCTTT
>-|TRBV7-2|-|TRBJ1-2
CASSLAARGGDGYTF
TGTGCCAGCAGCTTAGCGGCGAGAGGGGGAGATGGCTACACCTTC
>TRBD2|TRBV11-2|once|TRBJ2-7
CASSFPVLAGPIVYEQYF
TGTGCCAGCAGCTTCCCGGTGTTAGCGGGCCCTATAGTCTACGAGCAGTACTTC
>TRBD1|TRBV11-3|-|TRBJ2-2
CASSLGQGWNTGELFF
TGTGCCAGCAGCTTGGGACAGGGGTGGAACACCGGGGAGCTGTTTTTT
>TRBD1|TRBV27|-|TRBJ1-2
CASSLSPRQGGYTF
TGTGCCAGCAGTTTATCTCCCCGACAGGGCGGCTACACCTTC
>-|TRBV6-6|-|TRBJ1-1
CASSYGRGTEAFF
TGTGCCAGCAGTTACGGGCGGGGCACTGAAGCTTTCTTT
>TRBD2|TRBV9|-|TRBJ2-1
CASSVTGGAYNEQFF
TGTGCCAGCAGCGTGACGGGGGGGGCCTACAATGAGCAGTTCTTC
>-|TRBV25-1|-|TRBJ2-6
CASGDSGANVLTF
TGTGCCAGCGGAGACTCTGGGGCCAACGTCCTGACTTTC
>TRBD2|TRBV5-6|-|TRBJ2-5
CASSLGLATQETQYF
TGTGCCAGCAGCTTGGGACTAGCCACCCAAGAGACCCAGTACTTC
>-|TRBV7-2|-|TRBJ1-4
CASSLKGVWANEKLFF
TGTGCCAGCAGCTTAAAGGGGGTTTGGGCTAATGAAAAACTGTTTTTT
>-|TRBV4-3|-|TRBJ1-5
CASSQDRDVSQPQHF
TGCGCCAGCAGCCAAGATCGGGATGTCAGTCAGCCCCAGCATTTT
>-|TRBV11-2|-|TRBJ2-3
CASSLVISRSTDTQYF
TGTGCCAGCAGCTTAGTAATTAGTAGATCCACAGATACGCAGTATTTT
>-|TRBV27|-|TRBJ2-5
CASSLSYRETQYF
TGTGCCAGCAGTTTATCGTATCGGGAGACCCAGTACTTC
>-|TRBV4-1|-|TRBJ2-1
CASSQGPLNEQFF
TGCGCCAGCAGCCAAGGGCCCCTTAATGAGCAGTTCTTC
>-|TRBV6-6|-|TRBJ2-5
CASSKQGLGQETQYF
TGTGCCAGCAGTAAACAGGGTTTGGGACAAGAGACCCAGTACTTC
>TRBD2|TRBV6-5|-|TRBJ2-3
CASSYFLAGGEDTQYF
TGTGCCAGCAGTTACTTTTTAGCGGGAGGGGAAGATACGCAGTATTTT
>TRBD1|TRBV9|few|TRBJ1-1
CASSADRDTEAFF
TGTGCCAGCAGCGCGGACAGGGACACTGAAGCTTTCTTT
>-|TRBV20-1|-|TRBJ2-7
CSAEGGSEQYF
TGCAGTGCTGAGGGTGGAAGCGAGCAGTACTTC
>TRBD2|TRBV10-3|few|TRBJ2-3
CAIKAQMAGGTDTQYF
TGTGCCATCAAAGCTCAAATGGCGGGAGGCACAGATACGCAGTATTTT
>TRBD2|TRBV27|-|TRBJ2-7
CASSLSKREIGYEQYF
TGTGCCAGCAGTTTATCGAAGCGGGAGATTGGCTACGAGCAGTACTTC
>-|TRBV20-1|-|TRBJ1-1
CSAPLDTEAFF
TGCAGTGCCCCACTTGACACTGAAGCTTTCTTT
>TRBD1|TRBV7-6|-|TRBJ2-7
CASSLGQGTSYEQYF
TGTGCCAGCAGCTTGGGACAGGGGACTTCCTACGAGCAGTACTTC
>TRBD2|TRBV19|once|TRBJ2-5
CASSIDHRGGRETQYF
TGTGCCAGTAGTATAGATCATCGGGGAGGGAGGGAGACCCAGTACTTC
>TRBD1|TRBV5-6|-|TRBJ2-7
CASSLGGTGTYEQYF
TGTGCCAGCAGCTTGGGTGGGACAGGGACCTACGAGCAGTACTTC
>-|TRBV29-1|-|TRBJ1-1
CSVEEGQDTEAFF
TGCAGCGTTGAGGAGGGGCAGGACACTGAAGCTTTCTTT
>-|TRBV6-6|-|TRBJ1-1
CASSYSGQGISEAFF
TGTGCCAGCAGTTACTCTGGTCAGGGGATCTCCGAAGCTTTCTTT
>-|TRBV13|-|TRBJ1-2
CASSVGGAIGNYGYTF
TGTGCCAGCAGCGTTGGGGGCGCGATTGGAAACTATGGCTACACCTTC
>TRBD2|TRBV4-2|-|TRBJ2-7
CASSQTGGPDYEQYF
TGTGCCAGCAGCCAAACGGGAGGGCCTGACTACGAGCAGTACTTC
>TRBD2|TRBV9|-|TRBJ2-1
CASSPRTSGAGNEQFF
TGTGCCAGCAGCCCGCGGACTAGCGGGGCGGGGAATGAGCAGTTCTTC
>TRBD1|TRBV4-1|-|TRBJ2-1
CASSRNQGDEQFF
TGCGCCAGCAGCCGGAATCAGGGGGATGAGCAGTTCTTC
>-|TRBV5-5|-|TRBJ2-5
CASSHYEAQYF
TGTGCCAGCAGCCATTACGAGGCCCAGTACTTC